This TCR beta chain was observed in a study of shared T cell receptors in the human thymus. Some clones are missing from TCRdb's copy, which holds only in-frame ones; the method was immunoSEQ multiplex PCR. The repertoire holds approximately 730,000 clones, with approximately 85% as singletons. This CDR3 has 15 residues. V was trimmed by 7 bases and J by 4 bases, leaving 19 bases between them. Germline values: CDR1 LNHDA, CDR2 SQIVND (reference sequence). These data also formed part of another study, on human thymus T cells. This second report adds: Donors consisted of healthy Finnish infants (having corrective surgery for congenital heart defects). Thymus tissue was removed during corrective cardiac surgery. Thymic and blood repertoires appeared to carry a bias in their V and J gene usage.

Material: thymocytes. The gene calls are TRBV19 and TRBJ1-1; perhaps TRBD1 as D (5 bases). This receptor was taken from a girl under three years old with a congenital heart defect. The DNA for the CDR3 is TGTGCCAGTACCAGCGCCGGGAGGGGTGCCACTGAAGCTTTCTTT. This encodes CASTSAGRGATEAFF. The complete variable domain, with remaining parts taken from reference TRBV19 and TRBJ1-1, reads DGGITQSPKYLFRKEGQNVTLSCEQNLNHDAMYWYRQDPGQGLRLIYYSQIVNDFQKGDIAEGYSVSREKKESFPLTVTSAQKNPTAFYLCASTSAGRGATEAFFGQGTRLTVV.